This TCR beta chain comes out of a study of T-cell memory formation after mild COVID-19. Findings and caveats of the study: Some responding clones appeared in pre-infection memory, suggesting cross-reactive memory joined.

Between the trimmed V and J ends, which lost 3 bases and 4 bases, there was a span of 9 bases. There are 13 residues in the CDR3. About this clonotype itself: Antigen: not known.

TCR alpha and TCR beta cDNA libraries carrying sample barcodes and UMIs were produced by 5'RACE using constant-segment primers. MiXCR was run by TCRdb on the 5' RACE reads, yielding one entry per CDR3 protein. The sample comprises 110,000 or so distinct CDR3 sequences, 22% of which are singletons, and roughly 40% rests with the top ten. The sequence came from a man younger than 35 who had mild COVID-19 (a few samples of this study predate the infection). Cell type and time point are not known. Sequenced input: PBMCs or a T cell subset sorted from them (not recorded which). The chain links TRBV12-3 or TRBV12-4 to TRBJ1-2; D gene uncertain. The CDR3 is CASSFQEIYGYTF. For the CDR3, the DNA is TGTGCCAGCAGTTTTCAGGAGATCTATGGCTACACCTTC.